This T cell receptor beta chain appears in the sequencing data of a study of blood T cells in healthy people across ages. Study findings and constraints: Those diversity estimates obtained from one million T cells were thought to be underestimates. Donor CMV status, an unknown factor, possibly confounded changes in expanded clonotypes.

About this clonotype itself: Its target is unknown.

Germline values: CDR1 MGHRA, CDR2 YSYEKL. The trim removed 3 bases at V and 8 bases at J, leaving 13 bases unmatched. The CDR3 runs to 16 residues. Healthy Caucasian individuals from Russia aged roughly 6 to 90 served as donors. It was with a sample-barcoded 5' primer and a J-beta primer mix that a second PCR of roughly 7 to 12 cycles was run. Via MiXCR, TCRdb re-called the 5' RACE reads, giving one row per CDR3 protein. The sample yields 1.5 million to 2 million distinct CDR3 sequences, 28% seen once. J is TRBJ2-1 and V is TRBV4-1; 7 bases line up with TRBD2. Sample: blood. This sequence originates from a young woman in good health. CDR3 sequence reads: CASSQGSGESGYEQFF. In DNA form, the CDR3 reads TGCGCCAGCAGCCAGGGGAGCGGGGAATCGGGTTATGAGCAGTTCTTC.